The rows below give T cell receptor beta chains drawn from one sample of a study of T cell responses to AZD1222 COVID-19 vaccine. The method was immunoSEQ multiplex PCR; TCRdb's version includes in-frame clones alone and lacks a portion of them. The table includes around 220,000 clones, roughly 94% detected once. Material: peripheral blood, obtained 28 days after the second dose of the MenACWY control vaccine. All receptors derive from an adult who received the MenACWY meningococcal vaccine as a control. The CDR3 runs from the conserved cysteine through the conserved F or W. The D gene is left open where the match is weak. Clone sizes are given selectively: once, few, many, or a class where the clone is expanded.

TRBV19	TRBJ1-1	-	TRBD1	TGTGCCAGTAGTATAGATCCTCCAGGGGGCATCACTGAAGCTTTCTTT	CASSIDPPGGITEAFF
TRBV7-8	TRBJ1-5	-	-	TGTGCCAGCAGCTTATTCGAGAGACATCAGCCCCAGCATTTT	CASSLFERHQPQHF
TRBV6-5	TRBJ1-1	-	-	TGTGCCAGCAGTTACTCGAATTCAGGGAACACTGAAGCTTTCTTT	CASSYSNSGNTEAFF
TRBV4-3	TRBJ2-5	once	-	TGCGCCAGCAGCCAAGACAACACGTACCAAGAGACCCAGTACTTC	CASSQDNTYQETQYF
TRBV9	TRBJ2-1	-	TRBD2	TGTGCCAGCAGCCAGCGCGCCGGACTAGCCCCAGAAACGGGTGAGCAGTTCTTC	CASSQRAGLAPETGEQFF
TRBV12-3/TRBV12-4	TRBJ2-7	many	TRBD1	TGTGCCAGCAGGGGGACAGGCTACGAGCAGTACTTC	CASRGTGYEQYF
TRBV11-1	TRBJ1-1	-	-	TGTGCCAGCAGCTTAGCAGGGCTGAACACTGAAGCTTTCTTT	CASSLAGLNTEAFF
TRBV27	TRBJ1-1	-	-	TGTGCCAGCACCATGGGGGGAGGCTGGGCTGAAGCTTTCTTT	CASTMGGGWAEAFF
TRBV18	TRBJ1-3	once	TRBD1	TGTGCCAGCTCACCACCTGGGACAGGGGTCGGAAACACCATATATTTT	CASSPPGTGVGNTIYF
TRBV21-1	TRBJ2-3	-	-	TGTGCCAGCAGCGGCGGGGGGCCCTTCACAGATACGCAGTATTTT	CASSGGGPFTDTQYF
TRBV14	TRBJ2-3	-	TRBD2	TGTGCCAGCAGCCGACTAGCTGCCCCCACAGATACGCAGTATTTT	CASSRLAAPTDTQYF
TRBV7-6	TRBJ2-3	-	-	TGTGCCAGCAGCTATAGACCCTGGAGCACAGATACGCAGTATTTT	CASSYRPWSTDTQYF
TRBV28	TRBJ1-2	-	-	TGTGCCAGCAGTTTATCCTCCGGATCGAACTATGGCTACACCTTC	CASSLSSGSNYGYTF
TRBV19	TRBJ2-5	once	-	TGTGCCAGTAGTAGCGCAGGGAACCTCGGAGAGACCCAGTACTTC	CASSSAGNLGETQYF
TRBV28	TRBJ1-2	-	-	TGTGCCAGCAGTCCCGGGACCAACTATGGCTACACCTTC	CASSPGTNYGYTF
TRBV3-1/TRBV3-2	TRBJ1-1	-	-	TGTGCCAGCAGGGGGCCGGGCACTGAAGCTTTCTTT	CASRGPGTEAFF
TRBV7-6	TRBJ2-7	-	-	TGTGCCAGCAGCCAAACAGGGCAGCGTACCTACGAGCAGTACTTC	CASSQTGQRTYEQYF
TRBV6-1	TRBJ2-7	-	-	TGTGCCAGCAGTCCGGGACGGAGCTCCTACGAGCAGTACTTC	CASSPGRSSYEQYF
TRBV6-2/TRBV6-3	TRBJ1-1	once	TRBD1	TGTGCCAGCAGCCCCGACAGGGGACGGACTGAAGCTTTCTTT	CASSPDRGRTEAFF
TRBV18	TRBJ2-3	-	TRBD1	TGTGCCAGCTCACCACCGAGGACAGGGGGCCACACAGATACGCAGTATTTT	CASSPPRTGGHTDTQYF
TRBV6-5	TRBJ2-6	-	-	TGTGCCAGCAGCCCCGAGGGTTCTGGGGCCAACGTCCTGACTTTC	CASSPEGSGANVLTF
TRBV4-1	TRBJ1-2	-	-	TGCGCCAGTCGGGGAGATGAAGGCTATGGCTACACCTTC	CASRGDEGYGYTF
TRBV3-1/TRBV3-2	TRBJ1-3	-	-	TGTGCCAGCAGCCCCCTGGTTACAGGGACCGGAAACACCATATATTTT	CASSPLVTGTGNTIYF
TRBV2	TRBJ1-2	-	TRBD1	TGTGCCAGCAGTTCCGGGACAGGTCGTGGCTACACCTTC	CASSSGTGRGYTF
TRBV7-8	TRBJ1-5	-	-	TGTGCCAGCAGCTTAGCGCGGGGAGGCCAGCCCCAGCATTTT	CASSLARGGQPQHF
TRBV3-1/TRBV3-2	TRBJ2-1	-	TRBD2	TGTGCCAGCAGCTACGGGACTAGGCTCCTCAATGAGCAGTTCTTC	CASSYGTRLLNEQFF
TRBV6-2/TRBV6-3	TRBJ2-3	once	TRBD2	TGTGCCAGCAGTTACTCTAGCCGGGGGGGCACAGATACGCAGTATTTT	CASSYSSRGGTDTQYF
TRBV15	TRBJ2-7	-	-	TGTGCCACAACCCCCCAGCGGCTATACGAGCAGTACTTC	CATTPQRLYEQYF
TRBV5-1	TRBJ1-1	once	TRBD1	TGCGCCAGCAGCTCACAGGGGATGAACACTGAAGCTTTCTTT	CASSSQGMNTEAFF